This passage covers 13 T cell receptor beta chains from one sample sequenced in a study of CD8 T cells in ankylosing spondylitis. General study points: There was a TCR beta motif, made of several highly homologous variants, that appeared characteristic of ankylosing spondylitis blood.

TCRdb used MiXCR to reprocess the 5' RACE reads, holding one entry per CDR3 protein. The table has about 840,000 distinct CDR3 sequences, 10% to 15% seen once. The antigens of these receptors remain unknown. Sequences were obtained from blood, either unsorted or a sorted T cell fraction (not recorded which). The source of these receptors is a male donor with ankylosing spondylitis.

The chain combines TRBV20-1 with TRBJ2-2; D may be TRBD2 (5 bases). In germline, CDR1 is DFQATT, CDR2 SNEGSKA (reference sequence). Deletions cut 0 bases from V and 6 bases from J, with 11 bases between. The CDR3 spans 14 residues. CDR3 region: CSARERGRSGELFF. Here the CDR3 DNA reads TGCAGTGCTAGAGAACGGGGAAGGTCCGGGGAGCTGTTTTTT.

This clonotype showed up just a few times. The chain recombines TRBV7-2 with TRBJ2-1, with TRBD1 matching over 8 bases. The CDR3 covers 14 residues. Germline CDR1 reads SGHTA; CDR2 reads FQGNSA. Losses at the gene ends were 5 bases for V and 8 bases for J; bases not matched to a gene: 8. The CDR3 DNA sequence: TGTGCCAGCAGCCGACGAGACAGGGGCGATGAGCAGTTCTTC. Translating it yields CASSRRDRGDEQFF.

This clonotype was seen repeatedly, ten times or more. The chain employs TRBV29-1 and TRBJ2-7; 8 bases align to TRBD1. Trimming at V came to 6 bases and at J to 2 bases, leaving 3 bases not matched to a gene. The germline V gene has CDR1 SQVTM and CDR2 ANQGSEA. The CDR3 sequence is 12 residues long. The CDR3 loop reads CSVTQGAYEQYF. The CDR3, as DNA: TGCAGCGTAACACAGGGGGCCTACGAGCAGTACTTC.

This clonotype showed up just a few times. The rearrangement uses TRBV5-1 and TRBJ2-3, with 8 bases identical to TRBD1. The CDR3 runs 16 residues. J was trimmed by 0 bases and V by 4 bases; bases with no gene match: 7. Germline V gene lookup returns CDR1 SGHRS and CDR2 YFSETQ. In DNA form, the CDR3 reads TGCGCCAGCAGCCGAGGGACAGGCAGAAGCACAGATACGCAGTATTTT. It is translated as CASSRGTGRSTDTQYF.

This clonotype appeared a few times. This sequence joins TRBV20-1 and TRBJ1-4; D may be TRBD1 (6 bases). Trimming left V 2 bases short and J 8 bases short, with 12 bases between. The CDR3 covers 13 residues. CDR1 is DFQATT and CDR2 is SNEGSKA in the germline V gene (reference sequence). This CDR3 reads CSARKGGGEKLFF. The CDR3 DNA reads as TGCAGTGCTAGAAAAGGGGGTGGGGAAAAACTGTTTTTT.

This rearrangement joins TRBV5-8 to TRBJ2-7; 7 nucleotides match TRBD2. Per the germline V gene, CDR1 is SGHTS and CDR2 is YDEGEE. Unmatched junction bases numbered 14, after V lost 6 bases and J lost 2 bases. The CDR3 is 16 residues long. CDR3 coding DNA: TGTGCCAGCACCCACCGACCGGGGAGGGGACCCTACGAGCAGTACTTC. This codes for CASTHRPGRGPYEQYF.

V gene TRBV29-1 combines with J gene TRBJ1-1; a possible D gene is TRBD1 (6 bases). The CDR3 consists of 16 residues. Trimming removed 4 bases from V and 1 base from J, with 19 bases in between. Germline CDR1 reads SQVTM; CDR2 reads ANQGSEA. The CDR3 DNA reads TGCAGCGTTGTGGCCCGGGACACCGGCGAGAACACTGAAGCTTTCTTT. It is translated as CSVVARDTGENTEAFF.

The chain carries TRBV5-1 and TRBJ2-5, with 7 bases matching TRBD2. The CDR3 sequence is 16 residues long. CDR1 SGHRS and CDR2 YFSETQ come from the germline V gene. V trimming: 6 bases; J trimming: 3 bases; junction bases outside the gene matches: 14. The CDR3 nucleotides read TGCGCCAGCACCTCCCTCCCCTCTAGCGGAGAAGAGACCCAGTACTTC. Amino acids: CASTSLPSSGEETQYF. Looking up the rest from reference TRBV5-1 and TRBJ2-5 gives the full variable domain: KAGVTQTPRYLIKTRGQQVTLSCSPISGHRSVSWYQQTPGQGLQFLFEYFSETQRNKGNFPGRFSGRQFSNSRSEMNVSTLELGDSALYLCASTSLPSSGEETQYFGPGTRLLVL.

The chain recombines TRBV12-3 or TRBV12-4 with TRBJ2-7; D is ambiguous. CDR3 length: 14 amino acids. V was trimmed by 5 bases and J by 4 bases, leaving 15 bases between them. In DNA, the CDR3 is TGTGCCAGCAGTCTAGGCCTGACCCAGTACGAGCAGTACTTC. Protein: CASSLGLTQYEQYF.

The chain employs TRBV5-6 and TRBJ2-5, with D perhaps TRBD1 or TRBD2 (5 bases each). Trimming pared 3 bases from V and 10 bases from J, leaving 16 bases between. This CDR3 is built from 13 residues. Per germline, CDR1 SGHDT and CDR2 YYEEEE. As DNA, the CDR3 is TGTGCCAGCAGCTCGGGACCCACCCGGGACCAGTACTTC. Encoded protein: CASSSGPTRDQYF.

In this sample, this clonotype turned up a few times. This rearrangement joins TRBV20-1 to TRBJ1-5; a possible D gene is TRBD1 (6 bases). There are 14 residues in the CDR3. From germline, CDR1 is DFQATT and CDR2 SNEGSKA (reference sequence). Deletions cut 0 bases from V and 6 bases from J, with 12 bases between. This CDR3 is CSAREGRGGQPQHF. Written as DNA, the CDR3 is TGCAGTGCTAGAGAGGGCAGGGGTGGTCAGCCCCAGCATTTT.

This clonotype was detected ten times or more. The chain uses TRBV20-1 and TRBJ2-1; 7 positions agree with TRBD2. This CDR3 contains 13 residues. The germline V gene encodes CDR1 DFQATT and CDR2 SNEGSKA (reference sequence). The V and J ends lost 8 bases and 5 bases, in that order; junction bases with no gene match: 9. CDR3 DNA sequence: TGCAGTCCATCCAGCGGGATCAACAATGAGCAGTTCTTC. Protein: CSPSSGINNEQFF.

Many counts were recorded for this clonotype. The V call is TRBV29-1, the J call TRBJ2-1, with D possibly being TRBD2 (6 bases). This CDR3 contains 13 residues. The V and J ends lost 6 bases and 8 bases respectively, with 17 bases between them. Germline CDR1 reads SQVTM; CDR2 reads ANQGSEA. The CDR3 nucleotides are TGCAGCGTGACCGGGAGCGCCACCGATGAGCAGTTCTTC. Its translation: CSVTGSATDEQFF.